The 7 T cell receptor beta chains reported below all come from one sample, sequenced in a study of cytomegalovirus exposure and HLA in healthy donors. Amplification used 60 Vbeta primers and 13 Jbeta primers. The assay was immunoSEQ multiplex PCR, and TCRdb's table has in-frame clones only and misses some. The sample lists some 150,000 clones, roughly 80% seen once, with about 3.5% in the top ten. The sample comprised PBMCs. These receptors were obtained from a human donor in good health.

The rearrangement joins TRBV4-1 to TRBJ2-1; 7 nucleotides agree with TRBD1. CDR3 length: 18 residues. CDR1 and CDR2 (germline): MGHRA, YSYEKL. With 1 base clipped from V and 4 bases from J, the junction kept 13 bases outside the gene matches. CDR3 in amino acids: CASSQVDMGIRGYNEQFF. The CDR3 DNA follows: TGCGCCAGCAGCCAAGTCGATATGGGTATCAGGGGGTACAATGAGCAGTTCTTC.

This clone has only one observation. The chain links TRBV7-9 to TRBJ1-3; D possibly corresponds to TRBD1 (5 bases). Trimming cost V 1 base and J 8 bases, with 9 bases left between them. Germline V CDR1 and CDR2: SEHNR, FQNEAQ (reference sequence). CDR3 length: 13 residues. The CDR3 here is CASSLGGEDTIYF. Written as DNA, the CDR3 is TGTGCCAGCAGCTTAGGAGGGGAGGACACCATATATTTT.

This clone has a handful of counts. The V and J genes are TRBV28 and TRBJ1-2; TRBD1 aligns across 10 bases. Germline V gene data show CDR1 as MDHEN and CDR2 as SYDVKM. CDR3 length: 15 amino acids. The V gene end was trimmed by 5 bases and the J gene end by 4 bases; junction bases not matched to a gene: 7. CDR3: CASSPSGTGAYGYTF. DNA of the CDR3: TGTGCCAGCAGTCCATCCGGGACAGGGGCCTATGGCTACACCTTC.

V gene TRBV29-1 combines with J gene TRBJ2-1, with 8 bases fitting TRBD2. Trimming removed 1 base from V and 3 bases from J; junction bases left unmatched: 5. This CDR3 is built from 15 residues. Germline lookup yields CDR1 SQVTM and CDR2 ANQGSEA. The CDR3 DNA sequence: TGCAGCGTTGAAGTCCCGGGGGGGCTCTACAATGAGCAGTTCTTC. Amino acid sequence: CSVEVPGGLYNEQFF.

The chain carries TRBV6-4 and TRBJ2-2; no firm D call. V was cut by 0 bases and J by 5 bases, with 4 bases left in between. This CDR3 is built from 13 residues. Per germline, CDR1 MRHNA and CDR2 SNTAGT. CDR3: CASSDSRTGELFF. CDR3 DNA: TGTGCCAGCAGTGACTCGAGAACCGGGGAGCTGTTTTTT.

The chain uses TRBV14 and TRBJ1-1; D gene uncertain. The CDR3 extends over 15 amino acids. V was pared by 0 bases and J by 1 base, with 9 bases between. CDR1 is SGHDN, CDR2 FVKESK, per germline. DNA of the CDR3: TGTGCCAGCAGCCAAGAAATTAACAGGAACACTGAAGCTTTCTTT. It yields the protein CASSQEINRNTEAFF.

The J gene is TRBJ1-5, the V gene TRBV19; 7 bases agree with TRBD1. The ends lost 7 bases at V and 2 bases at J; junction bases unmatched: 11. The V gene's germline CDR1 is LNHDA and CDR2 SQIVND (reference sequence). The CDR3 sequence is 16 residues long. CDR3 region: CASIGNRGFGNQPQHF. DNA for the CDR3: TGTGCCAGTATCGGCAACAGGGGTTTCGGCAATCAGCCCCAGCATTTT.